A selection of T cell receptor beta chains follows, all from one sample in a study of T cells in Graves' hyperthyroidism and ophthalmopathy. Via MiXCR, TCRdb re-called the multiplex PCR reads, giving one row per CDR3 protein. Here the sample spans 500,000 to 800,000 distinct CDR3 sequences, approximately 42% being singletons. What was sequenced was peripheral blood or thyroid tissue (not recorded which). The receptors derive from an adult man with Graves' disease, either hyperthyroidism or ophthalmopathy (not recorded which). CDR3s leave out the opening cysteine and the closing phenylalanine or tryptophan. Some rows mark clone size as missing; the rest say once, few, many or name a class of expanded clone.

clone_size | v_call | cdr3_aa
many | TRBV20-1 | SARGTNYEQY
NA | TRBV7-9 | AGSSTGHYGYT
NA | TRBV4-2 | ASSQQQGQGNTEAF
NA | TRBV12-3/TRBV12-4 | ASAWGVGTGELF
many | TRBV2 | ASGGQTTGELF
NA | TRBV19 | ALDRGNQPQH
many | TRBV4-1 | ASSQSPRYGYT
NA | TRBV3-1 | ASSPDPGMNTEAF
many | TRBV7-9 | ASSWATYQETQY
NA | TRBV7-2 | ASSPLGPADTEAF
NA | TRBV15 | ATADREGEKLF
NA | TRBV30 | AWSVSYSNQPQH
many | TRBV19 | ASSSRQGDTEAF
NA | TRBV10-3 | AISSGQLDEKLF
NA | TRBV7-3 | AGSLARDPTEAF
NA | TRBV29-1 | SVDWTGSYEQY